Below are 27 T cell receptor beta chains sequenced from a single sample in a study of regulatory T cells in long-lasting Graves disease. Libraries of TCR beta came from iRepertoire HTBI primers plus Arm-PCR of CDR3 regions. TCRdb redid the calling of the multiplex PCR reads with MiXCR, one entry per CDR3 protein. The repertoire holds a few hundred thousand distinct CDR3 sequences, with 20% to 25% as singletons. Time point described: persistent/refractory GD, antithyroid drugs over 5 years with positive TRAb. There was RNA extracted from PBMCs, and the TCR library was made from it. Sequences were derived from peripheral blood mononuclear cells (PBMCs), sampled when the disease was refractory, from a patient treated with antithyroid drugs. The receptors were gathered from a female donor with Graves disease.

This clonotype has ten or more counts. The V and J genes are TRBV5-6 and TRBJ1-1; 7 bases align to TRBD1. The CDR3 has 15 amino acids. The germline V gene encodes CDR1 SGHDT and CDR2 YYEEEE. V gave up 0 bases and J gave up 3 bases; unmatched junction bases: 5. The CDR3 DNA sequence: TGTGCCAGCAGCTTGGTAGGGGGCAGGTACACTGAAGCTTTCTTT. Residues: CASSLVGGRYTEAFF.

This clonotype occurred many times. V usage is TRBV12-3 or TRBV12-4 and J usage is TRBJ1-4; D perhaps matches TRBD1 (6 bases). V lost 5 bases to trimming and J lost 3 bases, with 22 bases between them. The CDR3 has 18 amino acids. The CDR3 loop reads CASSGWGGPQRSNEKLFF. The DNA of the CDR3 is TGTGCCAGCAGTGGATGGGGGGGCCCCCAACGCTCTAATGAAAAACTGTTTTTT.

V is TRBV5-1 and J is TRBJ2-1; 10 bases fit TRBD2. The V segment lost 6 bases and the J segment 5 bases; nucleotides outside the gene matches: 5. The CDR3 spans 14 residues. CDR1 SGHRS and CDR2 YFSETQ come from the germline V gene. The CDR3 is CASKLAGPDNEQFF. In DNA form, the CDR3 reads TGCGCCAGCAAACTAGCGGGACCTGACAATGAGCAGTTCTTC.

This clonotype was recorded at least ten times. CDR3 sequence reads: CASSSWTSGRGETQYF. The DNA for the CDR3 is TGTGCCAGCAGCTCCTGGACTAGCGGGAGAGGAGAGACCCAGTACTTC. This chain links TRBV11-2 with TRBJ2-5; the match to TRBD2 covers 13 bases. The CDR3 is 16 residues long. Germline CDR1 and CDR2: SGHAT and FQNNGV. The V segment lost 4 bases and the J segment 4 bases; nucleotides outside the gene matches: 6.

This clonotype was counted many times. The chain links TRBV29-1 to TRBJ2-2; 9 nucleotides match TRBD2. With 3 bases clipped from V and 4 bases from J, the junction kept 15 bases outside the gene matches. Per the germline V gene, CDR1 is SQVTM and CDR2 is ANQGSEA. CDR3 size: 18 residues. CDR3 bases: TGCAGCGTTGAGATCGACCCGACGGTAGCGGGAGTCACCGGGGAGCTGTTTTTT. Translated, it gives CSVEIDPTVAGVTGELFF.

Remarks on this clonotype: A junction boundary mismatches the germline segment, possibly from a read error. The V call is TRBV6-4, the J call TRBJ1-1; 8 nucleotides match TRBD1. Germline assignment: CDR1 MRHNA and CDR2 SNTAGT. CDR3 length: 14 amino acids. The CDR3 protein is CASSYSTGDSEAFF. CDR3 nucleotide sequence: TGTGCCAGCAGTTACTCGACAGGGGATAGTGAAGCTTTCTTT.

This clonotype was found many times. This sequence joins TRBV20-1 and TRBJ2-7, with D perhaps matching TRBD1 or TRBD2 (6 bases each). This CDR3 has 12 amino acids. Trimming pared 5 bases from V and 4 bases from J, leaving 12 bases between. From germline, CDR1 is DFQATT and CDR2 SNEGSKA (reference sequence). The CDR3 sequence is CSASGAFYEQYF. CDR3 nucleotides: TGCAGTGCTTCGGGGGCCTTTTACGAGCAGTACTTC.

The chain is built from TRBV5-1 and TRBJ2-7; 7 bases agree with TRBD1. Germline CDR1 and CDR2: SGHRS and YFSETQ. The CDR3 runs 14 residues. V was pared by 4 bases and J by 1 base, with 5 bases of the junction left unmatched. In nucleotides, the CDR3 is TGCGCCAGCAGCGCTCGGACAGGATCCTACGAGCAGTACTTC. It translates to CASSARTGSYEQYF.

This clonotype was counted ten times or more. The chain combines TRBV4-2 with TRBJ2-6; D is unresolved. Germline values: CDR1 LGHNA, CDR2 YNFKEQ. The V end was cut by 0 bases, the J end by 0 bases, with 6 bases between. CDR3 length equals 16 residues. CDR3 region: CASSQDAGSGANVLTF. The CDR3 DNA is TGTGCCAGCAGCCAAGATGCTGGCTCTGGGGCCAACGTCCTGACTTTC.

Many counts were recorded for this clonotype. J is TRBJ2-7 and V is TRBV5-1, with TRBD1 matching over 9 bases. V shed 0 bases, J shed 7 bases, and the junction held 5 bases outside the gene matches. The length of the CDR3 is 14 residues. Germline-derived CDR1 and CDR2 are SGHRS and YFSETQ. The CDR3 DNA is TGCGCCAGCAGCTTGGCACAGGGGGCTCAAGAGCAGTACTTC. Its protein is CASSLAQGAQEQYF. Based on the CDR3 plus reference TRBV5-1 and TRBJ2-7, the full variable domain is KAGVTQTPRYLIKTRGQQVTLSCSPISGHRSVSWYQQTPGQGLQFLFEYFSETQRNKGNFPGRFSGRQFSNSRSEMNVSTLELGDSALYLCASSLAQGAQEQYFGPGTRLTVT.

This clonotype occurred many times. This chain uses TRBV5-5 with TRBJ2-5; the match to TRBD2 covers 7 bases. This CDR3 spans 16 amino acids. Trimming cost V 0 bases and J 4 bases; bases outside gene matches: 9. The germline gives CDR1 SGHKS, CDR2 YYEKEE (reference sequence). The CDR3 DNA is TGTGCCAGCAGCTTGGATCCAGGGAGGGCGAGAGAGACCCAGTACTTC. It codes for CASSLDPGRARETQYF.

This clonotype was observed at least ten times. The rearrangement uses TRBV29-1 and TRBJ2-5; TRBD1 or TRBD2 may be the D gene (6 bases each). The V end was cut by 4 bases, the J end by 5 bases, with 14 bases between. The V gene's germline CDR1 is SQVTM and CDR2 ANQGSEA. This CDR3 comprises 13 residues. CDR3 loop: CSVVEGGVETQYF. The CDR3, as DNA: TGCAGCGTTGTTGAGGGGGGTGTGGAGACCCAGTACTTC. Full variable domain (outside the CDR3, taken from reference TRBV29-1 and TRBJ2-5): SAVISQKPSRDICQRGTSLTIQCQVDSQVTMMFWYRQQPGQSLTLIATANQGSEATYESGFVIDKFPISRPNLTFSTLTVSNMSPEDSSIYLCSVVEGGVETQYFGPGTRLLVL.

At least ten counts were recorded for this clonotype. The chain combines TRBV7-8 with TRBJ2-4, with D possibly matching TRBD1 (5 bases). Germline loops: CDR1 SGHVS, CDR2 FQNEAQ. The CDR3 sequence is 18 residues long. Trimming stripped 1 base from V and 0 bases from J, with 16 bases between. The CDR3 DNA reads TGTGCCAGCAGCTTAGGGGCAGGACACCTACTAGCCAAAAACATTCAGTACTTC. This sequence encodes CASSLGAGHLLAKNIQYF.

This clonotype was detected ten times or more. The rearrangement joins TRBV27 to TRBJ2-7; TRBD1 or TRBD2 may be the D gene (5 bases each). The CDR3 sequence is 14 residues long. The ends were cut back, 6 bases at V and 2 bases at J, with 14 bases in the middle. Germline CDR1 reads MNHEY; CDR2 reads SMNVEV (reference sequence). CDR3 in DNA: TGTGCCAGCAGCCGGGACCTACGACCCTACGAGCAGTACTTC. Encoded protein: CASSRDLRPYEQYF.

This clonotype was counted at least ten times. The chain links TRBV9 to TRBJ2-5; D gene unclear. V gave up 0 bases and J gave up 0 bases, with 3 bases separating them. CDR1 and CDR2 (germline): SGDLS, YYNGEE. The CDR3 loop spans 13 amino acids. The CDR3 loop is CASSVDDQETQYF. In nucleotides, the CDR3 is TGTGCCAGCAGCGTAGATGACCAAGAGACCCAGTACTTC.

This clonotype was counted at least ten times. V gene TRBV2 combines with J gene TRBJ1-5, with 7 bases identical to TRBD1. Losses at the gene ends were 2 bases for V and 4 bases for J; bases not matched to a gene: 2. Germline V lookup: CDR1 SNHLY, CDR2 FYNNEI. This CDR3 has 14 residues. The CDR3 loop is CASSETGVNQPQHF. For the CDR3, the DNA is TGTGCCAGCAGTGAAACAGGGGTTAATCAGCCCCAGCATTTT.

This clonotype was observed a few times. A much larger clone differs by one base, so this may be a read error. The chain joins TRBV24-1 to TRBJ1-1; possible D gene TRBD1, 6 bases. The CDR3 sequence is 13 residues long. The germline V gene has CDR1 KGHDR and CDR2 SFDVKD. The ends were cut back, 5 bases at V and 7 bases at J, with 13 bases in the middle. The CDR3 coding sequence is TGTGCCACCAGTGGTTCCGGACAGCTTGAAGCTTTCTTT. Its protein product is CATSGSGQLEAFF.

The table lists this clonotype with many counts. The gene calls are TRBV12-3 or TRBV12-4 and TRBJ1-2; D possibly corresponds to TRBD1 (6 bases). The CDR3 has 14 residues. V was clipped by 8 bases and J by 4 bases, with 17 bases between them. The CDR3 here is CASFSRGGGYGYTF. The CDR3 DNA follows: TGTGCCAGCTTTAGTCGAGGGGGTGGCTATGGCTACACCTTC.

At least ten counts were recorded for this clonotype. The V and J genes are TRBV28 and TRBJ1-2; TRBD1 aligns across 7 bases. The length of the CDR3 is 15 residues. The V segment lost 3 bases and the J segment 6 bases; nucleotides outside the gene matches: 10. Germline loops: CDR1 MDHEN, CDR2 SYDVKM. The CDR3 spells CASSFVTGNENGYTF. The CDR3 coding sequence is TGTGCCAGCAGTTTCGTGACAGGGAATGAAAATGGCTACACCTTC.

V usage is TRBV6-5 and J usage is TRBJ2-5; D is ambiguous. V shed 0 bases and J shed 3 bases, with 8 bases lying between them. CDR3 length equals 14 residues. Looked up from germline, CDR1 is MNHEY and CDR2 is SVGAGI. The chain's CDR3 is CASSYSYLKETQYF. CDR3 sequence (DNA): TGTGCCAGCAGTTACTCGTACCTAAAAGAGACCCAGTACTTC.

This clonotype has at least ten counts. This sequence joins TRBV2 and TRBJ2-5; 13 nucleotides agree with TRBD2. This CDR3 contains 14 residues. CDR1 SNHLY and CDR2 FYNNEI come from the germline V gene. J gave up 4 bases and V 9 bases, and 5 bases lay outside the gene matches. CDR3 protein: CARIRLAGGETQYF. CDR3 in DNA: TGTGCCAGGATAAGACTAGCGGGAGGAGAGACCCAGTACTTC.

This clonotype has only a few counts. In DNA, the CDR3 is TGTGCCAGCTCCCGAGGACAGGGGAAAACCGGGGAGCTGTTTTTT. Protein: CASSRGQGKTGELFF. V is TRBV18 and J is TRBJ2-2, with 9 bases that match TRBD1. This CDR3 has 15 residues. V lost 6 bases to trimming and J lost 5 bases; unmatched junction nucleotides: 7. The germline CDR1 and CDR2 sequences are KGHSH and LQKENI.

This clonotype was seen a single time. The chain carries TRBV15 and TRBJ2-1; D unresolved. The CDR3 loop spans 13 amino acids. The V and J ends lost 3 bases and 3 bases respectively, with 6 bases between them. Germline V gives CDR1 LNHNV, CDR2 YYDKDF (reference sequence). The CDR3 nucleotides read TGTGCCACCAGCAGGCCCGGCTACAATGAGCAGTTCTTC. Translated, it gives CATSRPGYNEQFF.

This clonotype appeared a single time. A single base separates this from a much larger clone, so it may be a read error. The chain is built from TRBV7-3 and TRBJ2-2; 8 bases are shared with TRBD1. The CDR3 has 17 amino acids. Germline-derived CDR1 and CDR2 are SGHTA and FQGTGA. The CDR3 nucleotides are TGTGCCAGCAGCTTAACGGGGCAGGGGGCTGTCACCGGGGAGCTGTCTTTT. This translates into CASSLTGQGAVTGELSF.

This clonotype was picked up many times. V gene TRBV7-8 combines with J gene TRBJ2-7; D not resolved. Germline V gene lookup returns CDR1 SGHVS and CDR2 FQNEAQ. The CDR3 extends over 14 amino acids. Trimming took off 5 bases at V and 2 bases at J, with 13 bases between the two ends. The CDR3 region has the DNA TGTGCCAGCAGCGCAGGACGGTCTGCCTACGAGCAGTACTTC. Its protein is CASSAGRSAYEQYF.

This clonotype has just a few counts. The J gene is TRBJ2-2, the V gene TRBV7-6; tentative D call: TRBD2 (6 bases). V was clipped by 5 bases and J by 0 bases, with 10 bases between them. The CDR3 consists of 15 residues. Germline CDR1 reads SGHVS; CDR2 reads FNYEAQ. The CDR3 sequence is CASSRGTPNTGELFF. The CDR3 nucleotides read TGTGCCAGCAGCCGTGGGACTCCGAACACCGGGGAGCTGTTTTTT.

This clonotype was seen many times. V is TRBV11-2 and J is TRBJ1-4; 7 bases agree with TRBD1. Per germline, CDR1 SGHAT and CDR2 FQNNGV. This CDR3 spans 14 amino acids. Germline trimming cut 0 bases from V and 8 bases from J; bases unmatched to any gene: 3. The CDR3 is CASSLETGREKLFF. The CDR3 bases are TGTGCCAGCAGCTTAGAGACAGGGCGGGAAAAACTGTTTTTT.